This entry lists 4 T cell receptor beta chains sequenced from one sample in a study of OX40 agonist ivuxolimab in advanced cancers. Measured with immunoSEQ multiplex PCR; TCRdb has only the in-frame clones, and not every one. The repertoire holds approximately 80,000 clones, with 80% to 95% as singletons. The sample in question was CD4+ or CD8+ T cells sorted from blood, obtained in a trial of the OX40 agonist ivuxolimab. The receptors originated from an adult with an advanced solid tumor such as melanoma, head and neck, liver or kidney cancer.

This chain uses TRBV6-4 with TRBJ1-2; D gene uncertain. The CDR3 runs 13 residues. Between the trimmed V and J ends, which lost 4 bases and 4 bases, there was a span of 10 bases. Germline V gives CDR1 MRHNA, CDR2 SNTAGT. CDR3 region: CASSAESGYGYTF. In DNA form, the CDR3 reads TGTGCCAGCAGTGCGGAGAGTGGCTATGGCTACACCTTC.

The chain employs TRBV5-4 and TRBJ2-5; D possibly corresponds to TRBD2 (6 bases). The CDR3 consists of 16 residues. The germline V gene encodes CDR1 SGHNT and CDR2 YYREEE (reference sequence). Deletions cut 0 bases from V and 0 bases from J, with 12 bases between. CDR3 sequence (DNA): TGTGCCAGCAGCTTGGCGGGACTCGAGTACCAAGAGACCCAGTACTTC. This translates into CASSLAGLEYQETQYF. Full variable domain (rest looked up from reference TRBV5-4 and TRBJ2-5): ETGVTQSPTHLIKTRGQQVTLRCSSQSGHNTVSWYQQALGQGPQFIFQYYREEENGRGNFPPRFSGLQFPNYSSELNVNALELDDSALYLCASSLAGLEYQETQYFGPGTRLLVL.

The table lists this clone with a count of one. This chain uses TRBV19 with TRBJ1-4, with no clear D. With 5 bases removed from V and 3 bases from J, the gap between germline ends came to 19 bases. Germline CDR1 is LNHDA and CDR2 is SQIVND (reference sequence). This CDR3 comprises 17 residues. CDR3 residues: CASSLPRGGIANEKLFF. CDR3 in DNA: TGTGCCAGTAGTCTCCCTCGGGGAGGGATAGCTAATGAAAAACTGTTTTTT.

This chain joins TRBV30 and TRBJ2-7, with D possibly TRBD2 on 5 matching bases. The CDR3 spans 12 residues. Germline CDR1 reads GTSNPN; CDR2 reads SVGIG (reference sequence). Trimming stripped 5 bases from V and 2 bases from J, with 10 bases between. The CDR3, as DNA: TGTGCCTGGGACACGGGGACCTACGAGCAGTACTTC. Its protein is CAWDTGTYEQYF.